The rows below give T cell receptor beta chains drawn from one sample of a study of identical twins. TCRdb re-called the 5' RACE reads through MiXCR, storing one row per CDR3 protein. The table has fewer than 900,000 distinct CDR3 sequences, around 21% seen once. This same sample was also part of a study on T cells expressing NK-cell markers.

The sample consisted of PBMCs. These receptors all stem from a woman aged 18-30 years in good health. The CDR3 runs from the conserved cysteine through the conserved F or W. Each record gives: clone size, J gene, V gene, CDR3 protein. Clone size is shown for a subset of rows, as once, few, many or a class of expanded clone.

. TRBJ1-6 TRBV4-3 CASSQEGPGSPLHF
. TRBJ2-5 TRBV3-1 CASSRRRQETQYF
few TRBJ1-1 TRBV12-3/TRBV12-4 CASSSWVRTEAFF
few TRBJ2-7 TRBV21-1 CASSRTGSPYEQYF
few TRBJ2-3 TRBV5-5 CASSLADRYTDTQYF
. TRBJ2-3 TRBV5-1 CASSLLAGAASTDTQYF
few TRBJ2-5 TRBV18 CASSPQLAGTKETQYF
. TRBJ1-2 TRBV27 CASSLSPLNYGYTF
many TRBJ1-3 TRBV12-3/TRBV12-4 CASRDGRSGNTIYF
. TRBJ1-2 TRBV10-3 CAISESRAGVSYGYTF
. TRBJ2-3 TRBV7-2 CASSLRGPPSTDTQYF
few TRBJ2-1 TRBV5-1 CASSLVVGDYNEQFF
. TRBJ2-1 TRBV6-1 CASRRRTSVGYNEQFF
few TRBJ2-5 TRBV20-1 CSARDYASGGAGPDETQYF
. TRBJ2-5 TRBV9 CASSPAGTTQETQYF
. TRBJ2-3 TRBV12-3/TRBV12-4 CASSLGGIAITDTQYF
. TRBJ2-3 TRBV7-2 CASRLGGATDTQYF
many TRBJ1-3 TRBV5-5 CASSLDVSSGNTIYF
. TRBJ2-1 TRBV15 CATSRSAGTANNEQFF
few TRBJ2-1 TRBV30 CAWSSSSEQFF
. TRBJ2-6 TRBV6-2/TRBV6-3 CASSTPQGAGANVLTF
. TRBJ2-5 TRBV11-3 CASSLRVPGAQTQYF
. TRBJ1-1 TRBV10-3 CATRDTEAFF
many TRBJ2-7 TRBV20-1 CSARVPDSAAGQYF
few TRBJ2-7 TRBV10-3 CAILPRQGFEQYF
few TRBJ2-2 TRBV5-1 CASSLTTNTGELFF
. TRBJ2-1 TRBV11-2 CASSLMASGRSEQFF
few TRBJ2-7 TRBV7-9 CASSPGYAEQYF
. TRBJ2-3 TRBV6-5 CASSYSGLGPDTQYF
many TRBJ2-5 TRBV6-5 CASSYLETQYF
many TRBJ1-5 TRBV20-1 CSASTQGVQPQHF
few TRBJ1-4 TRBV10-3 CAISVSDRPNEKLFF
. TRBJ2-5 TRBV5-6 CASSLGLAAETQYF
. TRBJ2-2 TRBV27 CASSPLRGGATRTGELFF
. TRBJ2-7 TRBV29-1 CSVYRTYSYEQYF
. TRBJ2-6 TRBV5-1 CASSLPESGANVLIF
few TRBJ2-5 TRBV20-1 CSASIQRGGETQYF
many TRBJ1-1 TRBV7-2 CASSFSGTRTEAFF
few TRBJ2-3 TRBV12-3/TRBV12-4 CASSFLSGGTDTQYF
. TRBJ2-2 TRBV7-3 CASSPPAGELFF
few TRBJ2-1 TRBV25-1 CASSDLASGGDEQFF
many TRBJ2-7 TRBV20-1 CSARDLPGQGIYEQYF
. TRBJ2-4 TRBV5-8 CASSPPGQGAKNIQYF
few TRBJ2-7 TRBV10-3 CAISAAGNEQYF
few TRBJ2-2 TRBV12-3/TRBV12-4 CASSSDTLTGELFF
many TRBJ2-7 TRBV3-1 CASSQDLARGSYEQYF
. TRBJ2-7 TRBV18 CASSPPAGSSYEQYF
. TRBJ2-3 TRBV20-1 CSATPSSTDTQYF
few TRBJ2-1 TRBV12-3/TRBV12-4 CASSLYGRAENEQFF
. TRBJ2-1 TRBV10-3 CAVSRGPGTDEQFF
few TRBJ2-5 TRBV27 CASSFSPGGETQYF